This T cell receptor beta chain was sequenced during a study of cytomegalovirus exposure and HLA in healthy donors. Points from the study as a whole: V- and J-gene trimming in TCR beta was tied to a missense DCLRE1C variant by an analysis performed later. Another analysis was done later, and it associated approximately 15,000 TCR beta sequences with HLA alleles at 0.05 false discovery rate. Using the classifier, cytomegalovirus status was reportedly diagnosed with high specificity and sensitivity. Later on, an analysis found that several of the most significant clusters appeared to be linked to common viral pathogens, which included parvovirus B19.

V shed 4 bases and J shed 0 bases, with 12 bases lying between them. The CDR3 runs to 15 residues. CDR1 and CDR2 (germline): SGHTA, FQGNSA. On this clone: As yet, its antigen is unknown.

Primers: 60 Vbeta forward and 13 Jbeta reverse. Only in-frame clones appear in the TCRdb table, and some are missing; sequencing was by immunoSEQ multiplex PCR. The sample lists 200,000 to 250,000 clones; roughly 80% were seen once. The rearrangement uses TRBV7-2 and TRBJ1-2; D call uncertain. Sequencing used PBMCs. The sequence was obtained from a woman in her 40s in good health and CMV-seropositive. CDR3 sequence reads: CASSYQGGPNYGYTF. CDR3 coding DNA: TGTGCCAGCAGCTATCAAGGAGGCCCTAACTATGGCTACACCTTC.